The 14 T cell receptor beta chains below come from one sample, sequenced in a study of blood T cell repertoires in COVID-19. Profiled with immunoSEQ multiplex PCR; TCRdb holds only in-frame clones, not every one. The sample lists about 210,000 clones, around four fifths occurring once. Sample: peripheral blood. The receptor set was obtained from a woman over 75 with COVID-19, enrolled during active disease.

The chain couples TRBV18 to TRBJ1-1; D unclear. The CDR3 is 14 amino acids. Trimming left V 6 bases short and J 0 bases short, with 11 bases between. Germline loops: CDR1 KGHSH, CDR2 LQKENI. The CDR3: CASSQLEVNTEAFF. The CDR3 region has the DNA TGTGCCAGCTCTCAGTTAGAGGTGAACACTGAAGCTTTCTTT.

The count of this clone is one. The chain couples TRBV7-9 to TRBJ2-1, with TRBD2 as a possible D gene (5 bases). Germline assignment: CDR1 SEHNR and CDR2 FQNEAQ (reference sequence). This CDR3 is built from 11 residues. V dropped 1 base and J dropped 15 bases, with 10 bases sitting between them. CDR3 DNA sequence: TGTGCCAGCAGCTTAGATGGAGGATCGTTCTTC. Amino acids: CASSLDGGSFF.

CDR3 sequence (DNA): TGTGCCAGCAGCCAGGGGAATCAGCCCCAGCATTTT. Translation gives CASSQGNQPQHF. The J gene is TRBJ1-5, the V gene TRBV28; tentatively, D is TRBD1 (6 bases). The CDR3 length is 12 residues. Germline V gene sequence: CDR1 MDHEN, CDR2 SYDVKM. V dropped 6 bases and J dropped 4 bases, with 7 bases sitting between them.

The V and J genes are TRBV7-2 and TRBJ2-5; TRBD2 matches at 8 bases. Germline V gene lookup returns CDR1 SGHTA and CDR2 FQGNSA. V was clipped by 5 bases and J by 1 base; unmatched bases: 6. The CDR3 runs to 15 residues. This CDR3 is CASSPSGRIQETQYF. The DNA of the CDR3 is TGTGCCAGCAGCCCTAGCGGGCGGATCCAAGAGACCCAGTACTTC.

The rearrangement uses TRBV3-1 (or the pseudogene TRBV3-2) and TRBJ2-1, with TRBD1 matching 10 bases. CDR1 and CDR2 (germline): LGHDT, YNNKEL (reference sequence). CDR3 length equals 15 residues. V lost 5 bases to trimming and J lost 4 bases; unmatched junction nucleotides: 5. The CDR3 spells CASSFGTGEYNEQFF. CDR3 in DNA: TGTGCCAGCAGCTTCGGGACAGGGGAGTACAATGAGCAGTTCTTC.

This sequence joins TRBV7-6 and TRBJ2-2, with no clear D. The germline V gene has CDR1 SGHVS and CDR2 FNYEAQ. The CDR3 spans 14 residues. V lost 7 bases to trimming and J lost 2 bases, with 11 bases between them. The CDR3 DNA is TGTGCCAGCACCTATCGCTCTAACACCGGGGAGCTGTTTTTT. Translation gives CASTYRSNTGELFF. Looking up the rest from reference TRBV7-6 and TRBJ2-2 gives the full variable domain: GAGVSQSPRYKVTKRGQDVALRCDPISGHVSLYWYRQALGQGPEFLTYFNYEAQQDKSGLPNDRFSAERPEGSISTLTIQRTEQRDSAMYRCASTYRSNTGELFFGEGSRLTVL.

This CDR3 reads CASSSSWTGGTDTQYF. The CDR3 nucleotides read TGCGCCAGCAGCTCGTCTTGGACAGGGGGCACAGATACGCAGTATTTT. This chain links TRBV5-1 with TRBJ2-3, with 9 nucleotides matching TRBD1. V was clipped by 3 bases and J by 1 base; unmatched bases: 6. CDR3 length equals 16 residues. Germline CDR1 reads SGHRS; CDR2 reads YFSETQ.

The gene calls are TRBV21-1 and TRBJ1-5; whether TRBD1, the table's D call, matches the DNA was not checked. TRBV21-1 is a pseudogene. The CDR3 is 16 residues long. In DNA, the CDR3 is TGTGCCAGCAGCAACCCTAAACCCCAGGGCTATCAGCCCCAGCATTTT. Its protein is CASSNPKPQGYQPQHF.

The J gene is TRBJ2-2, the V gene TRBV30, with a tentative D call TRBD1 (6 bases). Germline CDR1 reads GTSNPN; CDR2 reads SVGIG (reference sequence). The CDR3 runs 15 residues. V was clipped by 3 bases and J by 5 bases, with 16 bases between them. DNA of the CDR3: TGTGCCTGGAGCCAAACCCGCAGGGGAACCGGGGAGCTGTTTTTT. It encodes CAWSQTRRGTGELFF. Complete variable domain (other parts from reference TRBV30 and TRBJ2-2): SQTIHQWPATLVQPVGSPLSLECTVEGTSNPNLYWYRQAAGRGLQLLFYSVGIGQISSEVPQNLSASRPQDRQFILSSKKLLLSDSGFYLCAWSQTRRGTGELFFGEGSRLTVL.

The chain links TRBV24-1 to TRBJ2-3, with D perhaps matching TRBD2 (5 bases). CDR3 size: 15 residues. Germline V gene sequence: CDR1 KGHDR, CDR2 SFDVKD. V was cut by 2 bases and J by 1 base, with 9 bases left in between. CDR3 sequence: CATSDYGSGTDTQYF. CDR3 bases: TGTGCCACCAGTGATTATGGTAGCGGCACAGATACGCAGTATTTT.

This sequence joins TRBV30 and TRBJ1-2; D is perhaps TRBD1 (5 bases). From germline, CDR1 is GTSNPN and CDR2 SVGIG (reference sequence). Trimming took off 2 bases at V and 4 bases at J, with 11 bases between the two ends. The CDR3 extends over 13 amino acids. CDR3 residues: CAWSLSGLYGYTF. CDR3 sequence (DNA): TGTGCCTGGAGTCTCTCGGGACTCTATGGCTACACCTTC.

The chain combines TRBV5-6 with TRBJ2-5; 10 nucleotides agree with TRBD2. The CDR3 is made up of 17 amino acids. After removal of 5 bases from V and 2 bases from J, the junction contained 12 bases not matched to a gene. CDR1 and CDR2 from the germline V gene are SGHDT and YYEEEE. DNA for the CDR3: TGTGCCAGCAGGGGCGGGCTAGCGGGAGTACTGCAAGAGACCCAGTACTTC. It codes for CASRGGLAGVLQETQYF. Looking up the rest from reference TRBV5-6 and TRBJ2-5 gives the full variable domain: DAGVTQSPTHLIKTRGQQVTLRCSPKSGHDTVSWYQQALGQGPQFIFQYYEEEERQRGNFPDRFSGHQFPNYSSELNVNALLLGDSALYLCASRGGLAGVLQETQYFGPGTRLLVL.

The gene calls are TRBV5-6 and TRBJ2-3; a weak D match, TRBD2 (5 bases). The CDR3 runs to 17 residues. Germline V CDR1 and CDR2: SGHDT, YYEEEE. Trimming took off 4 bases at V and 0 bases at J, with 18 bases between the two ends. The CDR3 loop is CASSRGIQMTSTDTQYF. In nucleotides, the CDR3 is TGTGCCAGCAGCCGGGGAATACAGATGACTAGCACAGATACGCAGTATTTT.

V is TRBV6-5 and J is TRBJ1-6, with D hard to call. The ends were cut back, 6 bases at V and 11 bases at J, with 20 bases in the middle. The CDR3 contains 15 residues. Germline values: CDR1 MNHEY, CDR2 SVGAGI. CDR3 amino acids: CASSSPQTGGAPLHF. The CDR3 bases are TGTGCCAGCAGCTCTCCCCAGACCGGCGGGGCACCCCTCCACTTT.